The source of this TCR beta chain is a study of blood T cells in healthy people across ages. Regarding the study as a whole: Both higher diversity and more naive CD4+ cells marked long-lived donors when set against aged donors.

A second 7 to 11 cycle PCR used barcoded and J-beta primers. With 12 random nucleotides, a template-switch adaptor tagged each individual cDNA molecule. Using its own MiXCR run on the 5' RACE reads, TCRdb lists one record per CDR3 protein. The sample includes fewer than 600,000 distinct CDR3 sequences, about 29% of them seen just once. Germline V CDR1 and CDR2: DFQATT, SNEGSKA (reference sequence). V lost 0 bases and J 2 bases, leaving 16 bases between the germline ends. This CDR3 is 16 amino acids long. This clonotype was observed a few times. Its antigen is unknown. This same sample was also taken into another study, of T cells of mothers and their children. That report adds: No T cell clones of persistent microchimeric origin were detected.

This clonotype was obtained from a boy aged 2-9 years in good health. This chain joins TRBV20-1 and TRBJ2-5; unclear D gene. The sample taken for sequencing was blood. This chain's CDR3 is CSARDLRALRQETQYF. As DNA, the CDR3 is TGCAGTGCTAGAGATCTTCGGGCACTAAGACAAGAGACCCAGTACTTC.